The clone carrying this T cell receptor (beta chain) occurred once. The sample belongs to a study of blood T cell repertoires in COVID-19. V lost 6 bases and J 2 bases, leaving 14 bases between the germline ends. Germline assignment: CDR1 MNHEY and CDR2 SMNVEV (reference sequence). This CDR3 has 14 residues. Measured with immunoSEQ multiplex PCR; TCRdb has only the in-frame clones, and not every one. The sample has 230,000 or so clones, around 89% seen once. This study enrolled people aged 18 to 89 from around 26 US geographic areas. The material sequenced was PBMCs or T cells enriched from blood (not recorded which). The receptor comes from a woman aged 25 to 39 who had recovered from COVID-19. The chain recombines TRBV27 with TRBJ2-7; D is possibly TRBD2 (6 bases). CDR3 DNA sequence: TGTGCCAGCAGGGCCGGACTATACGCCTACGAGCAGTACTTC. Its protein product is CASRAGLYAYEQYF.